The 29 T cell receptor beta chains given below trace back to one sample, sequenced in a study of cytomegalovirus exposure and HLA in healthy donors. In the PCR, 60 Vbeta and 13 Jbeta primers were used. The protocol was immunoSEQ multiplex PCR, while the TCRdb copy is restricted to in-frame clones and leaves out a portion. Among roughly 200,000 clones, over 70% were seen once, and the ten largest hold roughly 0.5%. Sequenced material: PBMCs. All receptors come from a woman in her forties or fifties in good health and CMV-seronegative.

The V and J genes are TRBV7-2 and TRBJ2-3; no clear D. Trimming took off 1 base at V and 0 bases at J, with 8 bases between the two ends. Looked up from germline, CDR1 is SGHTA and CDR2 is FQGNSA. The CDR3 spans 15 residues. CDR3 nucleotide sequence: TGTGCCAGCAGCTTAGTTGACACTAGCACAGATACGCAGTATTTT. It yields the protein CASSLVDTSTDTQYF.

V usage is TRBV4-1 and J usage is TRBJ2-7, with 7 nucleotides matching TRBD2. Germline lookup yields CDR1 MGHRA and CDR2 YSYEKL. The V gene end was trimmed by 4 bases and the J gene end by 5 bases; junction bases not matched to a gene: 8. This CDR3 is built from 14 residues. CDR3 protein: CASSPGRDSNEQYF. In DNA form, the CDR3 reads TGCGCCAGCAGCCCGGGGAGGGATAGTAACGAGCAGTACTTC.

The gene calls are TRBV19 and TRBJ1-5; 7 bases fit TRBD1. The V segment lost 5 bases and the J segment 0 bases; nucleotides outside the gene matches: 10. The CDR3 is made up of 17 amino acids. Per the germline V gene, CDR1 is LNHDA and CDR2 is SQIVND (reference sequence). The CDR3 loop reads CASSAPTGTASNQPQHF. The CDR3 DNA reads as TGTGCCAGTAGTGCACCAACCGGGACAGCTAGCAATCAGCCCCAGCATTTT.

The rearrangement joins TRBV5-1 to TRBJ2-7; 9 bases are a match to TRBD1. Germline values: CDR1 SGHRS, CDR2 YFSETQ. This CDR3 contains 15 residues. J gave up 2 bases and V 4 bases, and 7 bases lay outside the gene matches. CDR3 DNA sequence: TGCGCCAGCAGCCAACCGGGACAGGGTGCCTACGAGCAGTACTTC. Translating it yields CASSQPGQGAYEQYF.

The rearrangement joins TRBV11-2 to TRBJ2-5; 7 bases align to TRBD1. The J call is uncertain, as TRBJ2-7 better fits the DNA end. This CDR3 is built from 15 residues. Germline values: CDR1 SGHAT, CDR2 FQNNGV. CDR3 sequence reads: CASSPGQVIFYEQYF. The DNA of the CDR3 is TGTGCCAGCAGTCCAGGACAGGTCATTTTCTACGAGCAGTACTTC.

This clone has only a few counts. This sequence joins TRBV7-8 and TRBJ2-1; a possible D gene is TRBD2 (7 bases). The CDR3 has 16 amino acids. CDR1 is SGHVS and CDR2 is FQNEAQ in the germline V gene. V was clipped by 5 bases and J by 4 bases, with 18 bases between them. DNA of the CDR3: TGTGCCAGCAGCGCAGTGGGGGCGGGAGCTTACAATGAGCAGTTCTTC. Translated, it gives CASSAVGAGAYNEQFF.

The chain combines TRBV27 with TRBJ2-7, with 15 bases identical to TRBD2. CDR1 is MNHEY and CDR2 is SMNVEV in the germline V gene (reference sequence). The ends lost 5 bases at V and 4 bases at J; junction bases unmatched: 9. The CDR3 extends over 17 amino acids. CDR3 protein: CASSGLAGGPSRYEQYF. The CDR3 DNA follows: TGTGCCAGCAGTGGACTAGCGGGAGGGCCGAGTAGATACGAGCAGTACTTC.

This clone has just a few counts. The chain couples TRBV5-8 to TRBJ2-1; 7 positions match TRBD2. The germline V gene encodes CDR1 SGHTS and CDR2 YDEGEE. The V gene end was trimmed by 0 bases and the J gene end by 0 bases; junction bases not matched to a gene: 6. The CDR3 has 17 residues. Written as DNA, the CDR3 is TGTGCCAGCAGCTTGGGGTCTAGCGGTCACTCCTACAATGAGCAGTTCTTC. Translation: CASSLGSSGHSYNEQFF.

Regarding this clone: Other DNA sequences within the sample encode an identical CDR3. CDR3 DNA sequence: TGTGCCAGTAGTATCCGTCTGCGGCCTAGCGGCAATGAGCAGTTCTTC. Translated: CASSIRLRPSGNEQFF. The chain couples TRBV19 to TRBJ2-1; TRBD2 agrees at 7 bases. The CDR3 totals 16 residues. The J segment lost 6 bases and the V segment lost 3 bases, leaving 11 bases of the junction unmatched. CDR1 LNHDA and CDR2 SQIVND come from the germline V gene (reference sequence).

This clone was detected only a few times. The chain recombines TRBV5-1 with TRBJ2-3; unclear D gene. The CDR3 length is 15 residues. In germline, CDR1 is SGHRS, CDR2 YFSETQ. Trimming removed 0 bases from V and 3 bases from J, with 11 bases in between. This CDR3 reads CASSLASTVTDTQYF. The CDR3 coding sequence is TGCGCCAGCAGCTTGGCAAGTACGGTGACAGATACGCAGTATTTT.

The chain joins TRBV19 to TRBJ2-7; 7 bases agree with TRBD1. Per the germline V gene, CDR1 is LNHDA and CDR2 is SQIVND (reference sequence). J gave up 0 bases and V 9 bases, and 8 bases lay outside the gene matches. The CDR3 length is 14 residues. CDR3 nucleotide sequence: TGTGCCAGCCGGTCGGGGACAGACTCCTACGAGCAGTACTTC. Its translation is CASRSGTDSYEQYF.

The rearrangement joins TRBV14 to TRBJ2-1; D is uncertain. This CDR3 region has 15 residues. V shed 4 bases and J shed 6 bases, with 16 bases lying between them. Germline CDR1 reads SGHDN; CDR2 reads FVKESK. The CDR3 here is CASSPSLTWANEQFF. Written as DNA, the CDR3 is TGTGCCAGCAGCCCGAGCCTGACCTGGGCCAATGAGCAGTTCTTC.

V usage is TRBV7-2 and J usage is TRBJ2-7; 7 nucleotides match TRBD1. CDR3 size: 13 residues. The ends lost 5 bases at V and 5 bases at J; junction bases unmatched: 6. The germline CDR1 and CDR2 sequences are SGHTA and FQGNSA. The CDR3 region has the DNA TGTGCCAGCAGCCCGACAGGGCGGAACGAGCAGTACTTC. This encodes CASSPTGRNEQYF.

The chain couples TRBV9 to TRBJ2-1; 9 positions agree with TRBD2. CDR3 size: 15 residues. V gave up 4 bases and J gave up 4 bases; unmatched junction bases: 6. The germline gives CDR1 SGDLS, CDR2 YYNGEE. CDR3 bases: TGTGCCAGCAGCCCACGACTAGCGGAATACAATGAGCAGTTCTTC. Its protein is CASSPRLAEYNEQFF.

This chain uses TRBV25-1 with TRBJ2-5, with D possibly TRBD2 on 5 matching bases. V lost 1 base, J lost 5 bases, and 8 bases lay in between. The CDR3 consists of 13 residues. CDR1 MGHDK and CDR2 SYGVNS come from the germline V gene. CDR3 protein: CASSESGMETQYF. The CDR3 DNA reads as TGTGCCAGCAGTGAATCGGGGATGGAGACCCAGTACTTC.

This sequence joins TRBV19 and TRBJ2-4; the match to TRBD2 covers 11 bases. Trimming at V came to 7 bases and at J to 6 bases, leaving 8 bases not matched to a gene. The CDR3 has 15 amino acids. The germline V gene has CDR1 LNHDA and CDR2 SQIVND (reference sequence). The chain's CDR3 is CASKESSGRLNIQYF. The DNA for the CDR3 is TGTGCCAGTAAGGAGTCTAGCGGGAGGTTAAACATTCAGTACTTC.

This clone was recorded a few times. The rearrangement links TRBV5-8 to TRBJ2-1, with 15 bases that match TRBD2. V lost 4 bases to trimming and J lost 2 bases; unmatched junction nucleotides: 7. Germline V gives CDR1 SGHTS, CDR2 YDEGEE. The CDR3 is made up of 18 amino acids. CDR3 region: CASSIGLAGGSTYNEQFF. In DNA form, the CDR3 reads TGTGCCAGCAGCATAGGACTAGCGGGGGGGTCCACCTACAATGAGCAGTTCTTC.

This clone was seen just once. The CDR3 sequence: CASSLAWDRGHNEQFF. In nucleotides, the CDR3 is TGCGCCAGCAGCTTGGCGTGGGACAGGGGCCACAATGAGCAGTTCTTC. V is TRBV5-1 and J is TRBJ2-1; 10 nucleotides match TRBD1. Losses at the gene ends were 0 bases for V and 5 bases for J; bases not matched to a gene: 5. CDR1 is SGHRS and CDR2 is YFSETQ in the germline V gene. CDR3 size: 16 residues.

This sequence joins TRBV5-8 and TRBJ1-2; maybe TRBD1 (5 bases). Trimming removed 4 bases at V and 9 bases at J, with 22 bases between. Germline lookup yields CDR1 SGHTS and CDR2 YDEGEE. The CDR3 is 15 residues long. In nucleotides, the CDR3 is TGTGCCAGCAGCCCACCTACAGGAAACCCTACTCGCTACACCTTC. It yields the protein CASSPPTGNPTRYTF.

V is TRBV20-1 and J is TRBJ1-1, with no clear D. CDR3 length: 11 amino acids. CDR1 DFQATT and CDR2 SNEGSKA come from the germline V gene (reference sequence). V was shortened by 2 bases and J by 2 bases, with 3 bases between the two germline ends. As DNA, the CDR3 is TGCAGTGCTAGACCTAACACTGAAGCTTTCTTT. This codes for CSARPNTEAFF.

In its sample, this clone was seen once. The V call is TRBV7-9, the J call TRBJ2-2, with 9 bases aligning to TRBD1. Germline CDR1 is SEHNR and CDR2 is FQNEAQ (reference sequence). J gave up 6 bases and V 3 bases, and 14 bases lay outside the gene matches. The CDR3 loop spans 18 amino acids. CDR3 bases: TGTGCCAGCAGCTTGCTTATAGGGACAGGGATTCGTTCCGGGGAGCTGTTTTTT. Residues: CASSLLIGTGIRSGELFF.

This chain joins TRBV19 and TRBJ1-2; 10 bases are shared with TRBD1. Losses at the gene ends were 0 bases for V and 4 bases for J; bases not matched to a gene: 8. Germline V lookup: CDR1 LNHDA, CDR2 SQIVND (reference sequence). The CDR3 is made up of 17 amino acids. The CDR3 bases are TGTGCCAGTAGTATAGATGTTGGGACAGGGGTTTTCTATGGCTACACCTTC. This gives the protein CASSIDVGTGVFYGYTF. Together with reference TRBV19 and TRBJ1-2, the CDR3 gives the full variable domain: DGGITQSPKYLFRKEGQNVTLSCEQNLNHDAMYWYRQDPGQGLRLIYYSQIVNDFQKGDIAEGYSVSREKKESFPLTVTSAQKNPTAFYLCASSIDVGTGVFYGYTFGSGTRLTVV.

The chain joins TRBV7-8 to TRBJ2-6; TRBD1 agrees at 8 bases. V was clipped by 2 bases and J by 0 bases; unmatched bases: 6. The CDR3 loop spans 18 amino acids. In germline, CDR1 is SGHVS, CDR2 FQNEAQ. CDR3 bases: TGTGCCAGCAGCTTACCGGGACAGGTTCTCTCTGGGGCCAACGTCCTGACTTTC. Its protein is CASSLPGQVLSGANVLTF.

This rearrangement joins TRBV27 to TRBJ1-2; 9 nucleotides agree with TRBD1. CDR3 size: 14 residues. V was clipped by 5 bases and J by 0 bases; unmatched bases: 1. Germline CDR1 MNHEY, CDR2 SMNVEV (reference sequence). The CDR3 DNA follows: TGTGCCAGCAGTCGGACAGGGGCTAACTATGGCTACACCTTC. It specifies CASSRTGANYGYTF.

The genes are TRBV7-6 and TRBJ2-1; 9 positions agree with TRBD2. The CDR3 is made up of 15 amino acids. V dropped 5 bases and J dropped 7; count of bases not matched to a gene: 9. CDR1 is SGHVS and CDR2 is FNYEAQ in the germline V gene. The CDR3 nucleotides are TGTGCCAGCAGCCCCACGGCTAGCGGGAATAATGAGCAGTTCTTC. It yields the protein CASSPTASGNNEQFF.

The chain recombines TRBV7-9 with TRBJ1-2; maybe TRBD1 (6 bases). In germline, CDR1 is SEHNR, CDR2 FQNEAQ (reference sequence). V was cut by 3 bases and J by 2 bases, with 16 bases left in between. The CDR3 loop spans 16 amino acids. CDR3: CASSLDNRVANYGYTF. CDR3 in DNA: TGTGCCAGCAGCTTGGATAACAGGGTGGCCAACTATGGCTACACCTTC. Drawing the rest from reference TRBV7-9 and TRBJ1-2, the complete variable domain is DTGVSQNPRHKITKRGQNVTFRCDPISEHNRLYWYRQTLGQGPEFLTYFQNEAQLEKSRLLSDRFSAERPKGSFSTLEIQRTEQGDSAMYLCASSLDNRVANYGYTFGSGTRLTVV.

This chain connects TRBV6-1 to TRBJ1-4; D call uncertain. V was trimmed by 9 bases and J by 6 bases, leaving 5 bases between them. This CDR3 region has 10 residues. Germline loops: CDR1 MNHNS, CDR2 SASEGT. CDR3 protein: CASRDEKLFF. CDR3 bases: TGTGCCAGTAGAGATGAAAAACTGTTTTTT.

The CDR3 nucleotides are TGTGCCAGCAGTCGACAAGGTATTTCCTACGAGCAGTACTTC. Translating it yields CASSRQGISYEQYF. The chain combines TRBV6-5 with TRBJ2-7; no definite D call. V dropped 5 bases and J dropped 1 base, with 12 bases sitting between them. Germline V CDR1 and CDR2: MNHEY, SVGAGI. The CDR3 contains 14 residues.

The chain recombines TRBV18 with TRBJ2-1, with D possibly being TRBD2 (6 bases). The CDR3 has 15 residues. Trimming left V 3 bases short and J 4 bases short, with 13 bases between. CDR1 KGHSH and CDR2 LQKENI come from the germline V gene. The CDR3 sequence is CASSPASVEYNEQFF. Written as DNA, the CDR3 is TGTGCCAGCTCACCTGCTAGCGTAGAGTACAATGAGCAGTTCTTC.